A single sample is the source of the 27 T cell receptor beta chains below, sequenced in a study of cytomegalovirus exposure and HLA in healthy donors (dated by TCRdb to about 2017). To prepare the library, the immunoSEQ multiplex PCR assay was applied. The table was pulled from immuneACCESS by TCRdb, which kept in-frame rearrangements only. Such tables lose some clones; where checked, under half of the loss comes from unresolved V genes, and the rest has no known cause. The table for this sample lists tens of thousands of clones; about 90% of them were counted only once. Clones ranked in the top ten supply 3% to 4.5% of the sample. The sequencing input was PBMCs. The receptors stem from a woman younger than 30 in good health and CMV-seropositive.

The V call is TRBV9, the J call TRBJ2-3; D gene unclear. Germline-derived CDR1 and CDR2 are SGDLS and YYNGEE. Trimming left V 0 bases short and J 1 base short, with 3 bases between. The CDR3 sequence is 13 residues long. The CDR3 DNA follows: TGTGCCAGCAGCGTAGTAGGCACAGATACGCAGTATTTT. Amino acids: CASSVVGTDTQYF.

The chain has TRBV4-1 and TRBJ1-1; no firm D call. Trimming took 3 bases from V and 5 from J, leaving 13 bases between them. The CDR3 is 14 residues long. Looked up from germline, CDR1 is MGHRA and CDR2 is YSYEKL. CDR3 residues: CASSHPGERTEAFF. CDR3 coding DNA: TGCGCCAGCAGCCACCCCGGGGAAAGGACTGAAGCTTTCTTT.

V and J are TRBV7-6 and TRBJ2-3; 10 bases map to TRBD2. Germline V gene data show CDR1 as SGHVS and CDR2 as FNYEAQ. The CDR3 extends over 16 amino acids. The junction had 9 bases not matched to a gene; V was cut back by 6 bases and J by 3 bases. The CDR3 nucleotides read TGTGCCAGCAGATACGGGACTAGCGCGTCTACAGATACGCAGTATTTT. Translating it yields CASRYGTSASTDTQYF.

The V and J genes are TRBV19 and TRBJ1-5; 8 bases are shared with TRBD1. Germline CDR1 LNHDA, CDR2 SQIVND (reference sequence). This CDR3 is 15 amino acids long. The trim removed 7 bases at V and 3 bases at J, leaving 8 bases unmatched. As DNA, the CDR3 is TGTGCCAGTAAGCTGACAGGGGTCCCCAATCAGCCCCAGCATTTT. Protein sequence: CASKLTGVPNQPQHF.

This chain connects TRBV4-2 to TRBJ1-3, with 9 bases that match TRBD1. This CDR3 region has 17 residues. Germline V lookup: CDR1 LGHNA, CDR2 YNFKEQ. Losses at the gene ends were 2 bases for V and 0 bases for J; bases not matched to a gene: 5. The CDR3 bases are TGTGCCAGCAGCCAACCAGGACAGGGGATCTCTGGAAACACCATATATTTT. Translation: CASSQPGQGISGNTIYF.

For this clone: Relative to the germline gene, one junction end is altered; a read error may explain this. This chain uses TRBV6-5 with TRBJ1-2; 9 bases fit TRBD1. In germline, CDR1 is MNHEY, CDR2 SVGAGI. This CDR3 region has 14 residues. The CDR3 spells CASSGTGIPYRYTF. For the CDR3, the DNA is TGTGCCAGCAGCGGGACAGGGATACCCTATCGCTACACCTTC.

This CDR3 is CAISESTSGTGGYEQFF. CDR3 DNA sequence: TGTGCCATCAGTGAGTCGACGAGTGGGACAGGGGGCTATGAGCAGTTCTTC. The chain links TRBV10-3 to TRBJ2-1, with 12 bases aligning to TRBD1. From germline, CDR1 is ENHRY and CDR2 SYGVKD. This CDR3 has 17 residues. The junction had 8 bases not matched to a gene; V was cut back by 0 bases and J by 8 bases.

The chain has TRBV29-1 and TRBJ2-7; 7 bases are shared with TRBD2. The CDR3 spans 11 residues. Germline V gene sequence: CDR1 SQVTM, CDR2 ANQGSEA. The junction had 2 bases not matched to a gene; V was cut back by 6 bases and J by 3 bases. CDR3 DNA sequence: TGCAGCGTCTCTAGCGGCTACGAGCAGTACTTC. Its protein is CSVSSGYEQYF.

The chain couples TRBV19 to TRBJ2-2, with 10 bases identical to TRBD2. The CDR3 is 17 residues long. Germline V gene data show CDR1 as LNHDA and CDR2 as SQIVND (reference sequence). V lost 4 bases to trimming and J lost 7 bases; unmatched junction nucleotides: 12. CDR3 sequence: CASSSLAGAVKGGELFF. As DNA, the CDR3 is TGTGCCAGTAGTAGTCTAGCGGGAGCCGTGAAGGGCGGGGAGCTGTTTTTT. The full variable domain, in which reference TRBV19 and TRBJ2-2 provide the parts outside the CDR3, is DGGITQSPKYLFRKEGQNVTLSCEQNLNHDAMYWYRQDPGQGLRLIYYSQIVNDFQKGDIAEGYSVSREKKESFPLTVTSAQKNPTAFYLCASSSLAGAVKGGELFFGEGSRLTVL.

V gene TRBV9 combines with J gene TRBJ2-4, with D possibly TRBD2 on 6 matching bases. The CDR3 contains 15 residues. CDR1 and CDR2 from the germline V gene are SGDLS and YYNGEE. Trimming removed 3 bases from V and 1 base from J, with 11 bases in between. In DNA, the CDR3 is TGTGCCAGCAGCGGTCCGGGAGTGGCCAAAAACATTCAGTACTTC. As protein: CASSGPGVAKNIQYF.

This CDR3 is CASSDLWLQETQYF. As DNA, the CDR3 is TGTGCCAGCAGTGATCTATGGTTGCAAGAGACCCAGTACTTC. This chain connects TRBV6-1 to TRBJ2-5; D unclear. Trimming removed 3 bases at V and 2 bases at J, with 10 bases between. The CDR3 is 14 residues long. Germline V gene data show CDR1 as MNHNS and CDR2 as SASEGT.

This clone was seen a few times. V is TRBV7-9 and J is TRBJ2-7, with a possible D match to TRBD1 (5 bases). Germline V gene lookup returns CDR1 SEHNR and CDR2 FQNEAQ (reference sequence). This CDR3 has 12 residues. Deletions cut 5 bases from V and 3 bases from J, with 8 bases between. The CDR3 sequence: CASSQTGYEQYF. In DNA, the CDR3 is TGTGCCAGCAGCCAAACAGGCTACGAGCAGTACTTC.

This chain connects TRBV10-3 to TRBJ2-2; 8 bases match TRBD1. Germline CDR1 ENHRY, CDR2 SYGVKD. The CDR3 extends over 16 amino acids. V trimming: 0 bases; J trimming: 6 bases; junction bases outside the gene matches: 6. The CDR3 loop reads CAISESDRGFPGELFF. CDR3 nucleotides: TGTGCCATCAGTGAGTCCGACAGGGGATTTCCCGGGGAGCTGTTTTTT.

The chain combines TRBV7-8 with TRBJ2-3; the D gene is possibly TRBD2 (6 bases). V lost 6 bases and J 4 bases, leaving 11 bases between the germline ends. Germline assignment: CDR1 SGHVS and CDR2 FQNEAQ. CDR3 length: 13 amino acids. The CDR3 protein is CASRGSGADTQYF. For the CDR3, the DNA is TGTGCCAGCAGGGGGTCGGGGGCAGATACGCAGTATTTT.

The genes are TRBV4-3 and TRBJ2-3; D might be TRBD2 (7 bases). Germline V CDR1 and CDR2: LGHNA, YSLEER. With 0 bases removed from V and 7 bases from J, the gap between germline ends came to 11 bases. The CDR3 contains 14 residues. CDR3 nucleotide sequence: TGCGCCAGCAGCCAAGAGGGGGGGGCCAATACGCAGTATTTT. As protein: CASSQEGGANTQYF.

The CDR3 coding sequence is TGCAGCGTTCCTACGGGACTAGCAGCCGAATTAGAGCAGTTCTTC. It translates to CSVPTGLAAELEQFF. The V and J genes are TRBV29-1 and TRBJ2-1; 9 nucleotides match TRBD2. The junction had 15 bases not matched to a gene; V was cut back by 5 bases and J by 10 bases. Germline V gene lookup returns CDR1 SQVTM and CDR2 ANQGSEA. The CDR3 totals 15 residues.

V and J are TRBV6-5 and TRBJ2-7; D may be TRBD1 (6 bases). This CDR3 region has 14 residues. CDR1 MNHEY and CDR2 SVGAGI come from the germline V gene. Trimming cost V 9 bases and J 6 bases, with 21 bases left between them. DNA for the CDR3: TGTGCCAGACCTGAGCCGGGACACCTCGGCGAGCAGTACTTC. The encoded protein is CARPEPGHLGEQYF.

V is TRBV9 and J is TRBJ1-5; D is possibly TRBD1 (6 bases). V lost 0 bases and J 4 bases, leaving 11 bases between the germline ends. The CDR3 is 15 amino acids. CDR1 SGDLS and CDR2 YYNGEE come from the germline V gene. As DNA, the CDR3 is TGTGCCAGCAGCGTAGGGTCAGGGGAGAATCAGCCCCAGCATTTT. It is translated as CASSVGSGENQPQHF.

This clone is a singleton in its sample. The CDR3 coding sequence is TGTGCCAGCTCACCAACCGGACAGGGTAGTTTCTACGAGCAGTACTTC. Residues: CASSPTGQGSFYEQYF. The rearrangement links TRBV18 to TRBJ2-7; 8 bases are a match to TRBD1. The CDR3 sequence is 16 residues long. V was pared by 2 bases and J by 3 bases, with 9 bases of the junction left unmatched. Germline V gene sequence: CDR1 KGHSH, CDR2 LQKENI.

This CDR3 is CASSSPGQPEGGAQYF. Here the CDR3 DNA reads TGTGCCAGCAGTTCTCCGGGACAGCCCGAGGGGGGTGCGCAGTATTTT. The V and J genes are TRBV28 and TRBJ2-3; TRBD1 might be the D (7 bases). This CDR3 is 16 amino acids long. Trimming took 4 bases from V and 10 from J, leaving 24 bases between them. Germline V CDR1 and CDR2: MDHEN, SYDVKM.

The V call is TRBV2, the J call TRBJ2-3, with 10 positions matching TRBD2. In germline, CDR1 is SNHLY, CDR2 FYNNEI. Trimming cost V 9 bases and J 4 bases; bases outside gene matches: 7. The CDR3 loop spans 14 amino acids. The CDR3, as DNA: TGTGCCAGACGAGCGGGGGGGCAGGCAGATACGCAGTATTTT. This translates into CARRAGGQADTQYF.

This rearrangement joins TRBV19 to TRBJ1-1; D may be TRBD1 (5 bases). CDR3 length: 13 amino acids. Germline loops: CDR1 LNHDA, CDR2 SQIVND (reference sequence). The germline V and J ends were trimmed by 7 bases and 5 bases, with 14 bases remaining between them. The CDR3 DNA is TGTGCCAGTATAAGGCAGGGCCTGACTGAAGCTTTCTTT. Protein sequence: CASIRQGLTEAFF.

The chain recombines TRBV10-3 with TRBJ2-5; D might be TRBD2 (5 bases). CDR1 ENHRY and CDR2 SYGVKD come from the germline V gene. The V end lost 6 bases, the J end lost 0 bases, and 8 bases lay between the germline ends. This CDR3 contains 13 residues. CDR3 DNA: TGTGCCATCAGGGGAGTGGACCAAGAGACCCAGTACTTC. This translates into CAIRGVDQETQYF.

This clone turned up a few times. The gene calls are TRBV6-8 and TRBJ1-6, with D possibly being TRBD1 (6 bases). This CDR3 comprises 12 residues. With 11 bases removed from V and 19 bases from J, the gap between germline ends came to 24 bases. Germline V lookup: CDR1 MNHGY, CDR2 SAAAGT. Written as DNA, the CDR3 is TGTGCCGGAGAGGGGGAGCTCGATCTCCGACACTTT. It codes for CAGEGELDLRHF.

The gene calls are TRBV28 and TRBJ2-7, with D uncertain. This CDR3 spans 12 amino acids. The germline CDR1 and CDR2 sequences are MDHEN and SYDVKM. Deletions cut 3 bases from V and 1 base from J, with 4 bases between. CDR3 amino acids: CASSFPSYEQYF. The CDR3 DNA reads TGTGCCAGCAGTTTCCCATCCTACGAGCAGTACTTC.

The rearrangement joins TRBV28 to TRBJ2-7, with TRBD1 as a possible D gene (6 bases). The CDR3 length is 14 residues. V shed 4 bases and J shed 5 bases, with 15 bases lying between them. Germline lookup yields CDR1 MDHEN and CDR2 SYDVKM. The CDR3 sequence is CASSSGTRADEQYF. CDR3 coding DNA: TGTGCCAGCAGTTCCGGGACACGGGCCGACGAGCAGTACTTC.

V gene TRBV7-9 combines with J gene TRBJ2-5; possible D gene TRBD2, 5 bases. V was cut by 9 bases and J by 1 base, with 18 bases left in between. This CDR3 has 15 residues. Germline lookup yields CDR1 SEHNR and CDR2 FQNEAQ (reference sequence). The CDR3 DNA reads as TGTGCCAGTACGGTCGGACGGGCGGGCCAAGAGACCCAGTACTTC. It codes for CASTVGRAGQETQYF.